This T cell receptor beta chain came from a study of blood T cell repertoires in COVID-19. Study overall: Acute-phase and convalescent COVID-19 samples originated in the United States, Italy and Spain. T cells, B-cell-depleted T cells, or PBMCs supplied cDNA or gDNA.

Source study methods: Quantification of nucleated cells was approximated via reference gene primer amplification. Profiled with immunoSEQ multiplex PCR; TCRdb holds only in-frame clones, not every one. That table is the source of V, J and clone size, and D and trimming were worked out from the DNA. The sample has fewer than 300,000 clones, 91% seen once. Germline trimming cut 4 bases from V and 5 bases from J; bases unmatched to any gene: 10. The length of the CDR3 is 17 residues. The V and J genes are TRBV23-1 and TRBJ1-6; 8 bases fit TRBD1. TRBV23-1 is an open reading frame, and its role is uncertain. Sequenced: peripheral blood. The receptor was isolated from a person aged 18-29 years with COVID-19, enrolled during active disease. The CDR3 nucleotides are TGCGCCAGCAGTCCCAAGGACAGGGTGGTAGATAATTCACCCCTCCACTTT. It yields the protein CASSPKDRVVDNSPLHF.